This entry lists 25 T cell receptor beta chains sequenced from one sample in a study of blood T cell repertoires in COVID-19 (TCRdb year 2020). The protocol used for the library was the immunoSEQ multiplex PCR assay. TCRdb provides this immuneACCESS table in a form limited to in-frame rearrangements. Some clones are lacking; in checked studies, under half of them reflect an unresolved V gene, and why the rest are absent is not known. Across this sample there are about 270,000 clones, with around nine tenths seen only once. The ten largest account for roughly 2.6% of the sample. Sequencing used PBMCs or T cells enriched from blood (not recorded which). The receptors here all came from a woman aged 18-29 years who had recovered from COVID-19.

The CDR3 sequence: CAISEFRDRYQPQHF. The DNA of the CDR3 is TGTGCCATCAGTGAGTTTAGGGACAGATATCAGCCCCAGCATTTT. The chain uses TRBV10-3 and TRBJ1-5; TRBD1 agrees at 7 bases. The CDR3 loop spans 15 amino acids. Germline V gene sequence: CDR1 ENHRY, CDR2 SYGVKD. The trim removed 1 base at V and 5 bases at J, leaving 5 bases unmatched.

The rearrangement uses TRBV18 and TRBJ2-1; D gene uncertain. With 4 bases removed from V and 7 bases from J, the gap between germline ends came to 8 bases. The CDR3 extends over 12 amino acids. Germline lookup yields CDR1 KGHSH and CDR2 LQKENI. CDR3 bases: TGTGCCAGCTCACAAAGCTGGAATGAGCAGTTCTTC. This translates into CASSQSWNEQFF.

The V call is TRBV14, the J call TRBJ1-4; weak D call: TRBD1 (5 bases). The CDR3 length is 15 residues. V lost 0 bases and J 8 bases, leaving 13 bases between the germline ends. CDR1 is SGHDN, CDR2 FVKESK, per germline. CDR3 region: CASSQDVQVGEKLFF. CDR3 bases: TGTGCCAGCAGCCAAGATGTACAGGTCGGCGAAAAACTGTTTTTT.

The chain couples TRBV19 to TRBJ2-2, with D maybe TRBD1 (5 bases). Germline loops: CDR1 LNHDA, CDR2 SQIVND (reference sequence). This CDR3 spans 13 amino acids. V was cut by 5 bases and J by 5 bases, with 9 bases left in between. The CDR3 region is CASSVQATGELFF. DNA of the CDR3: TGTGCCAGTAGTGTACAGGCTACCGGGGAGCTGTTTTTT. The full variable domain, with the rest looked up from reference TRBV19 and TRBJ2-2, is DGGITQSPKYLFRKEGQNVTLSCEQNLNHDAMYWYRQDPGQGLRLIYYSQIVNDFQKGDIAEGYSVSREKKESFPLTVTSAQKNPTAFYLCASSVQATGELFFGEGSRLTVL.

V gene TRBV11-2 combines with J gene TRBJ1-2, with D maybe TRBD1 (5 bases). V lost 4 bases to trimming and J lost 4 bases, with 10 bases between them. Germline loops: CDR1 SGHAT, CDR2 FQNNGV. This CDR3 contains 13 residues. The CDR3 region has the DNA TGTGCCAGCAGCTACGGGACTCCCTATGGCTACACCTTC. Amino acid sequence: CASSYGTPYGYTF.

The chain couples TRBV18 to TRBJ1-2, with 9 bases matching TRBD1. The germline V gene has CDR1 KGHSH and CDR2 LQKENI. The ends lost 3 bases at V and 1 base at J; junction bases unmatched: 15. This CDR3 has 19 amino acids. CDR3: CASSPLLIGDRANNYGYTF. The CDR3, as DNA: TGTGCCAGCTCACCGCTCCTGATTGGGGACAGGGCCAATAACTATGGCTACACCTTC.

The CDR3 coding sequence is TGCAGCGTTGAAGAGCCGACTCCTGCTAACTATGGCTACACCTTC. This encodes CSVEEPTPANYGYTF. The chain joins TRBV29-1 to TRBJ1-2; D uncertain. The CDR3 runs 15 residues. V was pared by 0 bases and J by 0 bases, with 11 bases between. Germline-derived CDR1 and CDR2 are SQVTM and ANQGSEA. Looking up the rest from reference TRBV29-1 and TRBJ1-2 gives the full variable domain: SAVISQKPSRDICQRGTSLTIQCQVDSQVTMMFWYRQQPGQSLTLIATANQGSEATYESGFVIDKFPISRPNLTFSTLTVSNMSPEDSSIYLCSVEEPTPANYGYTFGSGTRLTVV.

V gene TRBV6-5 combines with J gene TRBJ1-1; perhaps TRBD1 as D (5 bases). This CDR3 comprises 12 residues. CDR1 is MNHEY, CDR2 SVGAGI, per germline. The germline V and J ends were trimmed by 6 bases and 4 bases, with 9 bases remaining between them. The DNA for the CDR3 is TGTGCCAGCAGGGGGCGCGGCACTGAAGCTTTCTTT. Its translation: CASRGRGTEAFF.

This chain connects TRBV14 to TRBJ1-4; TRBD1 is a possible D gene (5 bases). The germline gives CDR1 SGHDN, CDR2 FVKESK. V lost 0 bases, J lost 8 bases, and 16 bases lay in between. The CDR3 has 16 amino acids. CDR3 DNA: TGTGCCAGCAGCCAAGATCTTCAGGGAGCGGGGGAAAAACTGTTTTTT. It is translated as CASSQDLQGAGEKLFF.

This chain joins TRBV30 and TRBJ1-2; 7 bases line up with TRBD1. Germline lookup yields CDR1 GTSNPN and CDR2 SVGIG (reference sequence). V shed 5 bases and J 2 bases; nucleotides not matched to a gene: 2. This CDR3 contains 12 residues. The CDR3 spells CAWSTGNYGYTF. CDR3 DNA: TGTGCCTGGTCGACAGGGAACTATGGCTACACCTTC.

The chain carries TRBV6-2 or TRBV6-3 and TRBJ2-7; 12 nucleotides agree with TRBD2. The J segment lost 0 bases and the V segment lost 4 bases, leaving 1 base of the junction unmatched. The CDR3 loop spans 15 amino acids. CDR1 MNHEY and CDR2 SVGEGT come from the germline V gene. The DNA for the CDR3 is TGTGCCAGCAGTTTACTAGCGGGGGGCTCCTACGAGCAGTACTTC. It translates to CASSLLAGGSYEQYF.

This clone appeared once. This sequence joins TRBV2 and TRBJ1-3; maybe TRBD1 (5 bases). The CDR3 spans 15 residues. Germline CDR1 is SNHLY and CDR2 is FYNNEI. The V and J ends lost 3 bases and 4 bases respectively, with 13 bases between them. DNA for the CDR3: TGTGCCAGCAGTGATTCTCGGGGGATCGGAAACACCATATATTTT. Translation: CASSDSRGIGNTIYF. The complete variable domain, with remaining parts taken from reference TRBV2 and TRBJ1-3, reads EPEVTQTPSHQVTQMGQEVILRCVPISNHLYFYWYRQILGQKVEFLVSFYNNEISEKSEIFDDQFSVERPDGSNFTLKIRSTKLEDSAMYFCASSDSRGIGNTIYFGEGSWLTVV.

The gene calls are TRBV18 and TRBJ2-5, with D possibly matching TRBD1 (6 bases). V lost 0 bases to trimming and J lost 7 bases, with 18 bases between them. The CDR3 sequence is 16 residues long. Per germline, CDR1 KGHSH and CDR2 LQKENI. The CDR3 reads CASSPPFQAQQGTQYF. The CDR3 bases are TGTGCCAGCTCACCACCGTTTCAGGCCCAACAGGGGACCCAGTACTTC.

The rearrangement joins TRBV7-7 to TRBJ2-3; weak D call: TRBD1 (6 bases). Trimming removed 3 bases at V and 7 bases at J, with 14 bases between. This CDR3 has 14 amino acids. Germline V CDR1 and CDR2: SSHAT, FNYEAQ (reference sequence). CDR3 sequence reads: CASSLAGDLNTQYF. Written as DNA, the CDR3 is TGTGCCAGCAGCTTGGCAGGGGATCTTAATACGCAGTATTTT.

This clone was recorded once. The CDR3 sequence: CASSQDLAGGPNIQYF. The CDR3 nucleotides read TGTGCCAGCAGCCAAGATTTAGCGGGGGGGCCGAACATTCAGTACTTC. The chain employs TRBV3-1 (or the pseudogene TRBV3-2) and TRBJ2-4; 11 nucleotides match TRBD2. CDR3 length equals 16 residues. Trimming removed 0 bases from V and 7 bases from J; junction bases left unmatched: 5. CDR1 LGHDT and CDR2 YNNKEL come from the germline V gene (reference sequence).

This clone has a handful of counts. CDR3 nucleotide sequence: TGCGCCAGCAGTCCGGGACTCCGTGCAACTAATGAAAAACTGTTTTTT. Residues: CASSPGLRATNEKLFF. V usage is TRBV5-1 and J usage is TRBJ1-4; D perhaps matches TRBD1 (5 bases). Per germline, CDR1 SGHRS and CDR2 YFSETQ. Trimming shortened V by 5 bases and J by 0 bases, and 14 bases separated the two germline ends. The CDR3 spans 16 residues.

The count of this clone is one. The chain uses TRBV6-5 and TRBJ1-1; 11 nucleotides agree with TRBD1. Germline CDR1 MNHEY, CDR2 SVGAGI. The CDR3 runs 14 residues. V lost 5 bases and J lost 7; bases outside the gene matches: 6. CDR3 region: CASSRRTGGIEAFF. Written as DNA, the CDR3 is TGTGCCAGCAGTCGACGGACAGGGGGCATTGAAGCTTTCTTT.

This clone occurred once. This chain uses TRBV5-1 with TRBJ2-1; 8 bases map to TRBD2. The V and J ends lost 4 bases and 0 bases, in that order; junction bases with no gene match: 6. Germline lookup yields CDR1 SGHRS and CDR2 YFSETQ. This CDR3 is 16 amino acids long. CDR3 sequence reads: CASSIIAGSSYNEQFF. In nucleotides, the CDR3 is TGCGCCAGCAGCATCATAGCGGGAAGCTCCTACAATGAGCAGTTCTTC.

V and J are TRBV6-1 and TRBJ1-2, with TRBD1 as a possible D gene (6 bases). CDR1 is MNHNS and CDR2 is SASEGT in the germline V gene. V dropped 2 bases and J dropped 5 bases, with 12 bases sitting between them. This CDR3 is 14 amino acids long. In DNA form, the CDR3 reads TGTGCCAGCAGTGAAACCAGGGGATGGTATGGCTACACCTTC. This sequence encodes CASSETRGWYGYTF.

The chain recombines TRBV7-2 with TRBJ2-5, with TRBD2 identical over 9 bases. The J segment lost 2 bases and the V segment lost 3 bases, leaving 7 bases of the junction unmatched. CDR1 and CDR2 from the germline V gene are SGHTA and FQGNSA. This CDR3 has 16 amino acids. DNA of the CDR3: TGTGCCAGCAGCTTCAATTGGCTAGCGGGGCAAGAGACCCAGTACTTC. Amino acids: CASSFNWLAGQETQYF.

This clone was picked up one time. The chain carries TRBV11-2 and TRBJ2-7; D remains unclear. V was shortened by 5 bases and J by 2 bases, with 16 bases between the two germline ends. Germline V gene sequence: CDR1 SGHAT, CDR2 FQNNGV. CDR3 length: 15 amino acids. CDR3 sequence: CASSKSEVRTYEQYF. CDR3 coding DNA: TGTGCCAGCAGCAAATCCGAGGTACGAACCTACGAGCAGTACTTC.

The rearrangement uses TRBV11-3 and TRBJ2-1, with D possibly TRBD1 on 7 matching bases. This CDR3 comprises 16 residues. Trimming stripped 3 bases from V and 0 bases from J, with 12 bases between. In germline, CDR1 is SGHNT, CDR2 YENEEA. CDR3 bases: TGTGCCAGCAGCTTGCACAGGGGAGGCTCCTACAATGAGCAGTTCTTC. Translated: CASSLHRGGSYNEQFF. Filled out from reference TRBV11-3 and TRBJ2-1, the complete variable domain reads EAGVVQSPRYKIIEKKQPVAFWCNPISGHNTLYWYLQNLGQGPELLIRYENEEAVDDSQLPKDRFSAERLKGVDSTLKIQPAELGDSAVYLCASSLHRGGSYNEQFFGPGTRLTVL.

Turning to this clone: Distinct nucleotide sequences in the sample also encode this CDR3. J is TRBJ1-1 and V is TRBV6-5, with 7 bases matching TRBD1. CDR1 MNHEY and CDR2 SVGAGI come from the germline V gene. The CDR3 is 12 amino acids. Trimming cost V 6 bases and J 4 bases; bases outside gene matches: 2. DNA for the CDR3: TGTGCCAGCAGCCCAGGGGGCACTGAAGCTTTCTTT. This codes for CASSPGGTEAFF.

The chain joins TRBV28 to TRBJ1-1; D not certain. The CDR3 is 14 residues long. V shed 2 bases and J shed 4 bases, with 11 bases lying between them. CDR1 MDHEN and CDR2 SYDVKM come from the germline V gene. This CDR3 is CASSLTARGTEAFF. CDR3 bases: TGTGCCAGCAGTTTAACCGCGCGGGGCACTGAAGCTTTCTTT.

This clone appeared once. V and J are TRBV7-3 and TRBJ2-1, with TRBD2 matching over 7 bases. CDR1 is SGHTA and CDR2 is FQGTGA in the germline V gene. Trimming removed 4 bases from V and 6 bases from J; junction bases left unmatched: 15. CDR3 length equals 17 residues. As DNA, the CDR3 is TGTGCCAGCAGCTCCCTCCGAGGGGAGGGCCCTCCCAATGAGCAGTTCTTC. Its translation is CASSSLRGEGPPNEQFF.